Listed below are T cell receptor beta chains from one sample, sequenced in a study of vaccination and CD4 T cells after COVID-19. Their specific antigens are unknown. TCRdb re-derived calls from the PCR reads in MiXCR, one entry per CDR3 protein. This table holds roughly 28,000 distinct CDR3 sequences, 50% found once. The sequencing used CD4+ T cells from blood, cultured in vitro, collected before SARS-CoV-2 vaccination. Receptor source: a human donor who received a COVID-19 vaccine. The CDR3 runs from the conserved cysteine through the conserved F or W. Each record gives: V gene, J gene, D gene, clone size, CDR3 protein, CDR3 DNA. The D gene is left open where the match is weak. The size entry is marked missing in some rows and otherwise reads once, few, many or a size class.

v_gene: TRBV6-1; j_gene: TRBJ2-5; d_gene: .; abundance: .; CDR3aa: CASSEGLLRETQYF; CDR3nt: TGTGCCAGCAGTGAAGGACTACTTAGGGAGACCCAGTACTTC
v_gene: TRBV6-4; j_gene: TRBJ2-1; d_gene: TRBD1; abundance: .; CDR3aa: CASSNLMGQGYNEQFF; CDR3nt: TGTGCCAGCAGTAACCTAATGGGACAGGGTTACAATGAGCAGTTCTTC
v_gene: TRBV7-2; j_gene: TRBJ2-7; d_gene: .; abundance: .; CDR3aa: CASSALGGEPYEQYF; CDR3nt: TGTGCCAGCAGCGCCCTGGGGGGCGAACCCTACGAGCAGTACTTC
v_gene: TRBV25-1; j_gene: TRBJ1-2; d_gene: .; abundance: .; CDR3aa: CASSEDSPNYGYTF; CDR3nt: TGTGCCAGCAGTGAAGACAGCCCTAACTATGGCTACACCTTC
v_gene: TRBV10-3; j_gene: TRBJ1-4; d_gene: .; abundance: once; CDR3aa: CASGDHSATNEKLFF; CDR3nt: TGTGCCAGCGGGGACCACAGTGCAACTAATGAAAAACTGTTTTTT
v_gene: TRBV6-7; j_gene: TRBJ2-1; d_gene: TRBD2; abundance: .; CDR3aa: CASSYALAGGFNEQFF; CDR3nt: TGTGCCAGCAGTTACGCCCTAGCGGGGGGTTTCAATGAGCAGTTCTTC
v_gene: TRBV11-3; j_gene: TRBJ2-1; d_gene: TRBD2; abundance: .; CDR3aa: CASSGPLRGSRSSYNEQFF; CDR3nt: TGTGCCAGCAGCGGCCCTCTGCGGGGGTCAAGGAGCTCCTACAATGAGCAGTTCTTC
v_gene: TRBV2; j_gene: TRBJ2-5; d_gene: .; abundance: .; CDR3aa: CASSTQGRGFGETQYF; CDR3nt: TGTGCCAGCAGCACCCAGGGTAGGGGCTTTGGGGAGACCCAGTACTTC
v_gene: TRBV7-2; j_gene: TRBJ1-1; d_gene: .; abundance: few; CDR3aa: CASSLALLRAVEAFF; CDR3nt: TGTGCCAGCAGCTTAGCGCTTCTTAGGGCAGTCGAAGCTTTCTTT
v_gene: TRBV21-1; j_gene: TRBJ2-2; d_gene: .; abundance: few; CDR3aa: CASSTPGPLNTGELFF; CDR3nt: TGTGCCAGCAGCACCCCGGGACCGCTAAACACCGGGGAGCTGTTTTTT
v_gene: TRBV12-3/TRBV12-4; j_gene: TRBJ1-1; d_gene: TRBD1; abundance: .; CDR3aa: CASSFGQGVFNEAFF; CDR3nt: TGTGCCAGCAGTTTTGGACAGGGGGTTTTCAATGAAGCTTTCTTT
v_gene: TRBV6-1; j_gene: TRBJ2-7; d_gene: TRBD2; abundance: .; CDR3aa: CASTSGGGDRGEQYF; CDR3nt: TGTGCCAGCACATCCGGGGGGGGCGACCGGGGCGAGCAGTACTTC
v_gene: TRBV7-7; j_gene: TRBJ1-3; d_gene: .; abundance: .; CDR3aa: CASSLSRGSGNTIYF; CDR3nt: TGTGCCAGCAGCTTATCGCGCGGCTCTGGAAACACCATATATTTT
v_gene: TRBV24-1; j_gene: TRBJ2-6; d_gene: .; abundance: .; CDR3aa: CATSDTSGANVLTF; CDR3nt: TGTGCCACCAGTGACACCTCTGGGGCCAACGTCCTGACTTTC
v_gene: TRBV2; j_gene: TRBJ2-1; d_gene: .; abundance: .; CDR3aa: CASRAGNNEQFF; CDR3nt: TGTGCCAGCAGGGCCGGGAACAATGAGCAGTTCTTC
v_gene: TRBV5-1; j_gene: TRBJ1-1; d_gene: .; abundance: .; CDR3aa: CASHGTRNTEAFF; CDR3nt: TGCGCCAGCCATGGGACACGGAACACTGAAGCTTTCTTT
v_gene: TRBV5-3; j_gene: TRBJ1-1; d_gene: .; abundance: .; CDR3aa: CARRTAEAFF; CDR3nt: TGTGCCAGAAGGACGGCTGAAGCTTTCTTT
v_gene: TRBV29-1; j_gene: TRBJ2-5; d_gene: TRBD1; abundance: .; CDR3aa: CSVDRQGAGETQYF; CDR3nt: TGCAGCGTTGACCGGCAGGGGGCCGGAGAGACCCAGTACTTC
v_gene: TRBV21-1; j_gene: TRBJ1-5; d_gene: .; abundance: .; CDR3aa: CASSKSPALRDRERVGNQPQHF; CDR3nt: TGTGCCAGCAGCAAGAGCCCTGCCTTGCGGGACAGGGAGAGGGTAGGCAATCAGCCCCAGCATTTT
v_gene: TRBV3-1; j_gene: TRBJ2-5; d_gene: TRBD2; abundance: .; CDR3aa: CASSTPSGGEPSVTQYF; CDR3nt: TGTGCCAGCAGCACTCCTAGCGGGGGTGAACCTAGTGTGACCCAGTACTTC
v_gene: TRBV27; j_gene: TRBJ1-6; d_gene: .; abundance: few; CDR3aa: CASSLSSVGEVRNSPLHF; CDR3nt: TGTGCCAGCAGTTTATCGTCCGTTGGGGAGGTGAGGAATTCACCCCTCCACTTT
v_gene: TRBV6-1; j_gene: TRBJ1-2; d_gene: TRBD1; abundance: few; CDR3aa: CASRTTGGGVRSYTF; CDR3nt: TGTGCCAGCAGAACAACAGGGGGCGGCGTTCGTAGCTACACCTTC
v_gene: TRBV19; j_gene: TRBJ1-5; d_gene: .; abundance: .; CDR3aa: CASSSGRENQPQHF; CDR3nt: TGTGCCAGTAGTAGCGGCAGGGAAAATCAGCCCCAGCATTTT
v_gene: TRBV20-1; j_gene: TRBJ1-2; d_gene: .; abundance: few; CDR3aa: CSARDSQSLVTYGYTF; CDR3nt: TGCAGTGCTAGAGATTCACAGAGTCTCGTCACCTATGGCTACACCTTC